A single sample is the source of the 5 T cell receptor beta chains below, sequenced in a study of long-term antiretroviral therapy in people with HIV. At the survey level, the v3.0 immunoSEQ assay was run. TCRdb's table, derived via immunoSEQ multiplex PCR, lists solely in-frame clones and lacks some. This table has 20,000 to 25,000 clones, around 81% appearing once. This material consisted of unsorted PBMCs, taken 0.1 years before starting antiretroviral therapy. These receptors were taken from a man in his forties with HIV.

This chain uses TRBV7-2 with TRBJ2-4; D is perhaps TRBD2 (5 bases). Germline V lookup: CDR1 SGHTA, CDR2 FQGNSA. Trimming left V 10 bases short and J 0 bases short, with 10 bases between. This CDR3 is built from 13 residues. CDR3 sequence (DNA): TGTGCCATCGAGGGCCTAGCCAAAAACATTCAGTACTTC. This gives the protein CAIEGLAKNIQYF. Full variable domain (missing parts from reference TRBV7-2 and TRBJ2-4): GAGVSQSPSNKVTEKGKDVELRCDPISGHTALYWYRQSLGQGLEFLIYFQGNSAPDKSGLPSDRFSAERTGGSVSTLTIQRTQQEDSAVYLCAIEGLAKNIQYFGAGTRLSVL.

This chain uses TRBV5-8 with TRBJ2-7; TRBD1 might be the D (5 bases). The CDR3 loop spans 14 amino acids. The germline V gene encodes CDR1 SGHTS and CDR2 YDEGEE. V was shortened by 0 bases and J by 0 bases, with 7 bases between the two germline ends. CDR3 DNA sequence: TGTGCCAGCAGCTTGGGGACACCCTCCTACGAGCAGTACTTC. Protein: CASSLGTPSYEQYF.

The CDR3 loop is CATPGLAGAAYNEQFF. CDR3 coding DNA: TGTGCCACCCCGGGACTAGCGGGAGCCGCCTACAATGAGCAGTTCTTC. The chain combines TRBV2 with TRBJ2-1, with TRBD2 matching over 14 bases. This CDR3 is built from 16 residues. Per the germline V gene, CDR1 is SNHLY and CDR2 is FYNNEI. The V segment lost 10 bases and the J segment 2 bases; nucleotides outside the gene matches: 7.

The rearrangement uses TRBV19 and TRBJ1-2, with a possible D match to TRBD1 (6 bases). The germline V gene encodes CDR1 LNHDA and CDR2 SQIVND (reference sequence). V lost 4 bases to trimming and J lost 3 bases, with 15 bases between them. The CDR3 is 15 amino acids. The CDR3 region has the DNA TGTGCCAGTAGTACTGGGACACAGAGTTACTATGGCTACACCTTC. This codes for CASSTGTQSYYGYTF.

The chain couples TRBV19 to TRBJ1-2; D is possibly TRBD1 (6 bases). The CDR3 runs to 14 residues. The germline CDR1 and CDR2 sequences are LNHDA and SQIVND (reference sequence). V was clipped by 4 bases and J by 2 bases, with 11 bases between them. This CDR3 reads CASSRTALNYGYTF. The CDR3 coding sequence is TGTGCCAGTAGTAGGACAGCCTTGAACTATGGCTACACCTTC.